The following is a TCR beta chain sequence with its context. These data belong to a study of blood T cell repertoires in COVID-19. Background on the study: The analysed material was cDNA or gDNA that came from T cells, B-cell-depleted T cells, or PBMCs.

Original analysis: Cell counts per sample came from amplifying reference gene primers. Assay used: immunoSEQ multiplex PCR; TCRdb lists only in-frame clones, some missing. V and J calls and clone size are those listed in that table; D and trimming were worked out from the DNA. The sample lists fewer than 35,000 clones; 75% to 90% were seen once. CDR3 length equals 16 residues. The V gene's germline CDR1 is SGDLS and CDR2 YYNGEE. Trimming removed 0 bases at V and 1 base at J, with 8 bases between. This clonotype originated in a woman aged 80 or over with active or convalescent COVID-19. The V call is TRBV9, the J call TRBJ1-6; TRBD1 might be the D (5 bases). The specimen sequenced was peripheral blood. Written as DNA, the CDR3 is TGTGCCAGCAGCGTAGCTACAGGATCCTATAATTCACCCCTCCACTTT. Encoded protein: CASSVATGSYNSPLHF.